The 11 T cell receptor beta chains below were found in one sample sequenced in a study of shared clonotypes between healthy human individuals. Method: immunoSEQ multiplex PCR; TCRdb's copy keeps in-frame clones and lacks some. The table records 450,000 to 500,000 clones, approximately 80% of them present only once. The source material was PBMCs. Receptors originate from a woman in her thirties or forties in good health. Some clones in this sample may be carry-over from other donors' samples.

This chain joins TRBV28 and TRBJ1-3, with D perhaps matching TRBD1 (5 bases). Germline V gene data show CDR1 as MDHEN and CDR2 as SYDVKM. V dropped 5 bases and J dropped 0 bases, with 8 bases sitting between them. The CDR3 totals 14 residues. In DNA, the CDR3 is TGTGCCAGCAGTCCGGGACCCTCTGGAAACACCATATATTTT. Protein product: CASSPGPSGNTIYF.

The V gene is TRBV9, the J gene TRBJ2-3, with D perhaps given as TRBD1 or TRBD2 (5 bases each). The CDR3 sequence is 13 residues long. Germline V gene lookup returns CDR1 SGDLS and CDR2 YYNGEE. Deletions cut 3 bases from V and 5 bases from J, with 10 bases between. CDR3 protein: CASSEGTKDTQYF. The CDR3 region has the DNA TGTGCCAGCAGCGAGGGGACGAAAGATACGCAGTATTTT.

In this sample, this clone turned up many times. CDR3 DNA sequence: TGTGCCAGCAGTGATCGGGACAGCCAAGAGACCCAGTACTTC. Encoded protein: CASSDRDSQETQYF. The chain couples TRBV25-1 to TRBJ2-5; the match to TRBD1 covers 7 bases. The CDR3 is made up of 14 amino acids. The V segment lost 3 bases and the J segment 1 base; nucleotides outside the gene matches: 2. Germline CDR1 MGHDK, CDR2 SYGVNS.

Concerning this clone: This may come from a read error, since a much larger clone is one base off. V is TRBV28 and J is TRBJ2-7, with TRBD1 matching 8 bases. From germline, CDR1 is MDHEN and CDR2 SYDVKM. CDR3 size: 13 residues. The J segment lost 2 bases and the V segment lost 10 bases, leaving 7 bases of the junction unmatched. CDR3 sequence (DNA): TGTGCCACCCGGACAGGGCAGGCCTACGAGCAGTACTTC. It encodes CATRTGQAYEQYF.

This clone was picked up a small number of times. The rearrangement joins TRBV6-5 to TRBJ1-1; D is undetermined. The CDR3 runs to 14 residues. The V gene's germline CDR1 is MNHEY and CDR2 SVGAGI. V was shortened by 6 bases and J by 6 bases, with 17 bases between the two germline ends. CDR3 sequence reads: CASSFTWPGSEAFF. CDR3 in DNA: TGTGCCAGCAGCTTCACATGGCCGGGTTCTGAAGCTTTCTTT.

This clone was counted a few times. Here the CDR3 omits its conserved ending phenylalanine or tryptophan, so a read error is the likely source. The V call is TRBV27, the J call TRBJ1-2; D is possibly TRBD1 (5 bases). Germline V gives CDR1 MNHEY, CDR2 SMNVEV (reference sequence). There are 13 residues in the CDR3. Trimming took off 4 bases at V and 8 bases at J, with 14 bases between the two ends. CDR3 in DNA: TGTGCCAGCAGTTCACTCGGGGCGGCAGGCTACACCCTC. This codes for CASSSLGAAGYTL.

V usage is TRBV10-3 and J usage is TRBJ2-1, with 9 bases fitting TRBD2. Per germline, CDR1 ENHRY and CDR2 SYGVKD. V trimming: 4 bases; J trimming: 0 bases; junction bases outside the gene matches: 7. This CDR3 is 17 amino acids long. CDR3 bases: TGTGCCATCAGTGGGGGCGGGAGGGCCGTCTCCTACAATGAGCAGTTCTTC. This codes for CAISGGGRAVSYNEQFF.

A word on this clone: This CDR3 is also generated by other DNA sequences in the sample. This chain joins TRBV19 and TRBJ2-3; no definite D call. This CDR3 is 13 amino acids long. V shed 2 bases and J shed 1 base, with 4 bases lying between them. Germline values: CDR1 LNHDA, CDR2 SQIVND (reference sequence). The CDR3 is CASSIQGTDTQYF. Written as DNA, the CDR3 is TGTGCCAGTAGTATACAGGGCACAGATACGCAGTATTTT.

In this sample, this clone turned up a few times. The chain has TRBV19 and TRBJ1-5; D remains ambiguous. The V end lost 3 bases, the J end lost 3 bases, and 9 bases lay between the germline ends. The CDR3 covers 14 residues. Per germline, CDR1 LNHDA and CDR2 SQIVND (reference sequence). CDR3 amino acids: CASSIPTNNQPQHF. The CDR3 DNA reads as TGTGCCAGTAGTATCCCCACAAACAATCAGCCCCAGCATTTT.

The chain employs TRBV4-1 and TRBJ2-7; weak D call: TRBD2 (5 bases). Per the germline V gene, CDR1 is MGHRA and CDR2 is YSYEKL. The CDR3 has 14 amino acids. Trimming shortened V by 1 base and J by 0 bases, and 7 bases separated the two germline ends. Here the CDR3 reads CASSQVRVSYEQYF. The CDR3, as DNA: TGCGCCAGCAGCCAAGTGAGGGTCTCCTACGAGCAGTACTTC.

This chain links TRBV7-2 with TRBJ1-3; D gene ambiguous. V lost 4 bases, J lost 0 bases, and 16 bases lay in between. The CDR3 is 17 amino acids. Germline V gives CDR1 SGHTA, CDR2 FQGNSA. The CDR3 loop reads CASSSRVGRTSGNTIYF. The CDR3 DNA reads as TGTGCCAGCAGCTCCAGAGTAGGGAGAACCTCTGGAAACACCATATATTTT.